The text below deals with one TCR beta chain. V shed 0 bases and J shed 3 bases, with 23 bases lying between them. CDR3 length equals 19 residues. Germline assignment: CDR1 LGHNT and CDR2 FRNRAP. This record comes from a study of blood T cell repertoires in COVID-19. This table comes from immunoSEQ multiplex PCR, and its TCRdb copy is limited to in-frame clones, with some not included. The sample gives some 200,000 clones, 65% to 90% of which show up once; roughly 12% is in the top ten. Input material: PBMCs or T cells enriched from blood (not recorded which). The rearrangement links TRBV12-5 to TRBJ1-2, with D perhaps TRBD1 (6 bases). This clonotype was sampled from a middle-aged man who had recovered from COVID-19. The CDR3 sequence: CASGLVLGQGRYRDYGYTF. CDR3 bases: TGTGCTAGTGGTTTGGTACTTGGGCAGGGACGATACAGGGACTATGGCTACACCTTC.